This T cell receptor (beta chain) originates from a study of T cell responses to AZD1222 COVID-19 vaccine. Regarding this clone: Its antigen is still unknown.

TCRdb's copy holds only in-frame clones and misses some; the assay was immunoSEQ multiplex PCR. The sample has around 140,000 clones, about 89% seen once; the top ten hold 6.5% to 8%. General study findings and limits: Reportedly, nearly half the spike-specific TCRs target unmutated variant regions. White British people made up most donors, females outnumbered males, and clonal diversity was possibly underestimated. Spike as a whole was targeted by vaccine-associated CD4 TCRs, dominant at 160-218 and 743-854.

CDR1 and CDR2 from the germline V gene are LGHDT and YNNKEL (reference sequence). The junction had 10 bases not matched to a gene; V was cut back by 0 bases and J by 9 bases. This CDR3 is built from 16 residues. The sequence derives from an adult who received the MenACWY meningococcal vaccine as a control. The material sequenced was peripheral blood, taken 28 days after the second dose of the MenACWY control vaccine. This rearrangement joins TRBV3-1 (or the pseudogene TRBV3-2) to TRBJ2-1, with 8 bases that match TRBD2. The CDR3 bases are TGTGCCAGCAGCCAAGATTCGAGCGGGAGAAATGGTGAGCAGTTCTTC. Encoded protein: CASSQDSSGRNGEQFF.